The T cell receptor beta chain under discussion was sequenced for a study of blood T cell repertoires in COVID-19. About the study: Specimens from acute and convalescent COVID-19 originated in the United States, Italy and Spain.

Sequenced by immunoSEQ multiplex PCR; TCRdb stores in-frame clones only, minus some. The data hold some 31,000 clones, with around nine tenths observed a single time. Looked up from germline, CDR1 is SGHTS and CDR2 is YDEGEE. V gave up 0 bases and J gave up 1 base, with 7 bases separating them. The CDR3 covers 14 residues. The TCR comes from a human donor in a cohort sampled during active COVID-19. Input material: peripheral blood. The chain employs TRBV5-8 and TRBJ1-2; D perhaps matches TRBD1 (5 bases). The CDR3, as DNA: TGTGCCAGCAGCTTGGCAGGGTTTAACTATGGCTACACCTTC. Amino acids: CASSLAGFNYGYTF.